A selection of T cell receptor beta chains follows, all from one sample in a study of Ad26.COV2.S vaccination and SARS-CoV-2 variants. Method: immunoSEQ multiplex PCR; TCRdb's copy keeps in-frame clones and lacks some. Here the sample spans roughly 460,000 clones, roughly nine tenths being singletons. Here the sequenced sample was peripheral blood, taken in a trial of Ad26.COV2.S vaccine versus placebo. The receptors shown here come from a person aged 18-60 years who received the Ad26.COV2.S COVID-19 vaccine or a placebo. Both conserved end residues are part of each CDR3. The D gene is left open where the match is weak. Not every row has a clone size; where given, it reads once, few, many or a size class.

D gene	clone size	V gene	J gene	CDR3 DNA	CDR3 protein
.	.	TRBV6-6	TRBJ1-4	TGTGCCAGCAAATGGGATGAAAAACTGTTTTTT	CASKWDEKLFF
.	.	TRBV15	TRBJ1-4	TGTGCCACCAGCAGAGAAGGGCCCGCGAGAACTAATGAAAAACTGTTTTTT	CATSREGPARTNEKLFF
.	.	TRBV11-2	TRBJ2-1	TGTGCCAGCAGCTTGTGGGGGCGATACAATGAGCAGTTCTTC	CASSLWGRYNEQFF
.	.	TRBV3-1/TRBV3-2	TRBJ2-7	TGTGCCAGCAGCCAAACCTTCCTAGCGAGAGACGAGCAGTACTTC	CASSQTFLARDEQYF
.	many	TRBV25-1	TRBJ1-3	TGTGCCAGCAGGAGCGGCTCTGGAAACACCATATATTTT	CASRSGSGNTIYF
.	.	TRBV6-5	TRBJ1-5	TGTGCCAGCAGCGGAACAGCTGATCAGCCCCAGCATTTT	CASSGTADQPQHF
.	.	TRBV7-3	TRBJ2-2	TGTGCCAGCAGCTTAACGAGGGCCAACACCGGGGAGCTGTTTTTT	CASSLTRANTGELFF
TRBD2	.	TRBV3-1/TRBV3-2	TRBJ2-3	TGTGCCAGCAGCCGGTCTAGCGGTTTCACAGATACGCAGTATTTT	CASSRSSGFTDTQYF
TRBD1	once	TRBV11-2	TRBJ2-3	TGTGCCAGTAAGGACAGGGTAACAGCAGATACGCAGTATTTT	CASKDRVTADTQYF
.	.	TRBV27	TRBJ2-3	TGTGCCAGCAGACGCACAGATACGCAGTATTTT	CASRRTDTQYF
TRBD2	.	TRBV5-8	TRBJ2-7	TGTGCCAGCAAACGGAGGCTAGCGGGAGGGGTGAACGAGCAGTACTTC	CASKRRLAGGVNEQYF
.	.	TRBV4-1	TRBJ2-1	TGCGCCAGCCAGGACCAAGGCCCCCTCAATGAGCAGTTCTTC	CASQDQGPLNEQFF
.	.	TRBV2	TRBJ1-2	TGTGCCAGCAGTGAACAGTGGAACTATGGCTACACCTTC	CASSEQWNYGYTF
.	.	TRBV2	TRBJ1-2	TGTGCCAGCAGACGAGGGAACTATGGCTACACCTTC	CASRRGNYGYTF
.	.	TRBV19	TRBJ1-4	TGTGCCAGTAGTATCCCGCAGGCCTGGGCAACTAATGAAAAACTGTTTTTT	CASSIPQAWATNEKLFF
.	few	TRBV7-8	TRBJ2-2	TGTGCCAGCAGCTTAAGGGAGACCGGGGAGCTGTTTTTT	CASSLRETGELFF
TRBD1	.	TRBV7-6	TRBJ2-7	TGTGCCAGCAGCTTAGCCGGGGGGACAGGGGGCATCTACGAGCAGTACTTC	CASSLAGGTGGIYEQYF
TRBD1	.	TRBV19	TRBJ1-2	TGTGCCAGTAGTTCCCCTCTCGACAGGGCGAGCGCTTATTCTGGCTACACCTTC	CASSSPLDRASAYSGYTF
TRBD1	.	TRBV7-6	TRBJ1-6	TGTGCCAGCAGCTTCGCCCAGGGGGGTGGGTCACCCCTCCACTTT	CASSFAQGGGSPLHF
TRBD1	.	TRBV3-1/TRBV3-2	TRBJ2-2	TGTGCCAGCAGCCAAGTGCACAGGGGCGGCGGGGAGCTGTTTTTT	CASSQVHRGGGELFF
.	once	TRBV11-2	TRBJ2-5	TGTGCCAGCAGCTTGACTATTGGCCGTGAGACCCAGTACTTC	CASSLTIGRETQYF
TRBD1	.	TRBV6-6	TRBJ1-3	TGTGCCAGCAGTTACGGACAGGGGACTGGAAACACCATATATTTT	CASSYGQGTGNTIYF
TRBD2	.	TRBV28	TRBJ2-2	TGTGCCAGCAGTTTCGGACTAGCGATACCCGGGGAGCTGTTTTTT	CASSFGLAIPGELFF
TRBD1	.	TRBV27	TRBJ1-4	TGTGCCAGCAGTCCAGGGGGTAGATTTTATGAAAAACTGTTTTTT	CASSPGGRFYEKLFF
.	.	TRBV18	TRBJ1-1	TGTGCCAGCTCACCATTCGTGGGGCTATCAAACACTGAAGCTTTCTTT	CASSPFVGLSNTEAFF
.	once	TRBV7-8	TRBJ2-5	TGTGCCAGCAGCTTAGGTACTGAGACCCAGTACTTC	CASSLGTETQYF
.	few	TRBV14	TRBJ1-5	TGTGCCAGCAGCCCAAGATGGGGAAATAGCAATCAGCCCCAGCATTTT	CASSPRWGNSNQPQHF
.	.	TRBV6-5	TRBJ1-1	TGTGCCAGCAGGCCCAGATCGGACACTGAAGCTTTCTTT	CASRPRSDTEAFF
.	.	TRBV18	TRBJ1-2	TGTGCCAGCTCACCGCGGACAACCGGTGGCTACACCTTC	CASSPRTTGGYTF
.	.	TRBV6-6	TRBJ1-5	TGTGCCAGCAGTTACCGAGGGGGGGAAGGCCAGCCCCAGCATTTT	CASSYRGGEGQPQHF
TRBD1	.	TRBV9	TRBJ2-7	TGTGCCAGCAGCCCCAGGACAGGGGGTATCAACGAGCAGTACTTC	CASSPRTGGINEQYF
.	few	TRBV2	TRBJ2-2	TGTGCCAGCAGTGAATGGGGTAGGACATATAACACCGGGGAGCTGTTTTTT	CASSEWGRTYNTGELFF
.	once	TRBV9	TRBJ1-6	TGTGCCAGCAGCCGGGACGGTAATTCACCCCTCCACTTT	CASSRDGNSPLHF
.	.	TRBV5-1	TRBJ2-2	TGCGCCAGCAGCTTGGAACCCAACACCGGGGAGCTGTTTTTT	CASSLEPNTGELFF
.	.	TRBV7-3	TRBJ2-1	TGTGCCAGCAGCTCCTCCCCGCCCTACAATGAGCAGTTCTTC	CASSSSPPYNEQFF
TRBD1	.	TRBV19	TRBJ2-6	TGTGCCAGTAGTACCCGGGACAGATACTCTGGGGCCAACGTCCTGACTTTC	CASSTRDRYSGANVLTF
.	few	TRBV7-2	TRBJ1-2	TGTGCCAGCAGCTTCGGGACACGCTATGGCTACACCTTC	CASSFGTRYGYTF
TRBD1	.	TRBV24-1	TRBJ1-6	TGTGCCACCAGTGATTTTGACAGGGGGCTGGGGTCACCCCTCCACTTT	CATSDFDRGLGSPLHF
.	.	TRBV12-3/TRBV12-4	TRBJ2-3	TGTGCCAGCAGTTTAGACCAAGTAGATACGCAGTATTTT	CASSLDQVDTQYF
TRBD1	.	TRBV7-9	TRBJ2-3	TGTGCCAGCAGCACCGGACAGGGCTTACTCACAGATACGCAGTATTTT	CASSTGQGLLTDTQYF
.	.	TRBV24-1	TRBJ2-2	TGTGCCACCAGTGATTTGCGGGTACCGAACACCGGGGAGCTGTTTTTT	CATSDLRVPNTGELFF
.	.	TRBV30	TRBJ1-5	TGTGCCTGGAGTTCACAGGGAAATCAGCCCCAGCATTTT	CAWSSQGNQPQHF
.	.	TRBV25-1	TRBJ1-2	TGTGCCAGCAGTGAAAGAGGGGGTGGGAAGGCTAACTATGGCTACACCTTC	CASSERGGGKANYGYTF
TRBD1	.	TRBV5-5	TRBJ2-6	TGTGCCAGCAGCTTGGTAGGACAGGGAGCATCTGGGGCCAACGTCCTGACTTTC	CASSLVGQGASGANVLTF
TRBD1	once	TRBV19	TRBJ1-5	TGTGCCAGTAGTGCGCAGGGACAGTCCCTCTATAGCAATCAGCCCCAGCATTTT	CASSAQGQSLYSNQPQHF
.	.	TRBV7-9	TRBJ1-1	TGTGCCAGCAGCTTAGGGATGAACACTGAAGCTTTCTTT	CASSLGMNTEAFF
.	.	TRBV7-9	TRBJ1-2	TGTGCCAGCAGCCCCGGGACAAATGGCTACACCTTC	CASSPGTNGYTF
.	.	TRBV5-1	TRBJ1-1	TGCGCCAGCAGCTTGGAGTGGCGAAACACTGAAGCTTTCTTT	CASSLEWRNTEAFF
.	.	TRBV7-2	TRBJ1-1	TGTGCCAGCAGCTTGACTTCGGCGGCAGCCCAGAACACTGAAGCTTTCTTT	CASSLTSAAAQNTEAFF
.	.	TRBV5-1	TRBJ1-1	TGCGCCAGCAGCTGGGGGACCATGAACACTGAAGCTTTCTTT	CASSWGTMNTEAFF
.	.	TRBV6-5	TRBJ2-7	TGTGCCAGCAGTTACTCGGGGGACCAGACCTACGAGCAGTACTTC	CASSYSGDQTYEQYF
.	.	TRBV28	TRBJ2-7	TGTGCCAGCAGTTTAGGGGACAAATCCTACGAGCAGTACTTC	CASSLGDKSYEQYF
TRBD1	.	TRBV11-2	TRBJ2-2	TGTGCCAGCAGCCAGACAGGGGTCAACACCGGGGAGCTGTTTTTT	CASSQTGVNTGELFF
TRBD1	.	TRBV18	TRBJ2-3	TGTGCCAGCTCATCTGACAGGGGTATCTACAGCACAGATACGCAGTATTTT	CASSSDRGIYSTDTQYF
TRBD1	once	TRBV29-1	TRBJ1-2	TGCAGCGGGGGAGGACAGGGAATCGGTGGCTACACCTTC	CSGGGQGIGGYTF
.	once	TRBV4-2	TRBJ2-5	TGTGCCAGCAGCCAAGATGTAGGGCTCCAAGAGACCCAGTACTTC	CASSQDVGLQETQYF
.	.	TRBV19	TRBJ1-2	TGTGCCAGTAGCCCAACCGGTGCTAAGGGCTACACCTTC	CASSPTGAKGYTF
.	.	TRBV25-1	TRBJ2-1	TGTGCCAGCAGTGACTCGAGGGGCCTCAATGAGCAGTTCTTC	CASSDSRGLNEQFF
TRBD2	.	TRBV5-5	TRBJ2-5	TGTGCCAGCAGCCTGGGGTGGGAGGGAGAGACCCAGTACTTC	CASSLGWEGETQYF
TRBD2	.	TRBV19	TRBJ2-1	TGTGCCAGTAGTTGGTCCGGGACTAGGACGTACAATGAGCAGTTCTTC	CASSWSGTRTYNEQFF